This entry describes one T cell receptor (beta chain). This entry comes from a study of blood T cell repertoires in COVID-19. Study context: Acute-phase and convalescent COVID-19 samples originated in the United States, Italy and Spain. T cells, B-cell-depleted T cells, or PBMCs supplied cDNA or gDNA.

In the source study's methods: Amplification from reference gene primers served as the basis for estimated nucleated cell counts. Clones were sequenced by immunoSEQ multiplex PCR, and TCRdb holds only the in-frame ones, with some missing. V and J calls and clone size come straight from that table; D and trimming were deduced from the DNA. The table includes around 97,000 clones, about 87% detected once. Trimming pared 2 bases from V and 1 base from J, leaving 15 bases between. This CDR3 is built from 16 residues. Germline-derived CDR1 and CDR2 are ENHRY and SYGVKD. The sequencing input was peripheral blood. The rearrangement uses TRBV10-3 and TRBJ2-7; the D gene is possibly TRBD2 (5 bases). The TCR originated in a human donor in a cohort sampled during active COVID-19. Written as DNA, the CDR3 is TGTGCCATCAGTGAGATGGGAATAGCGATTTCCTACGAGCAGTACTTC. It is translated as CAISEMGIAISYEQYF.